The 27 T cell receptor beta chains below all came from one sample that was sequenced in a study of beta chain features in type 1 diabetes. No antigen has been identified for these receptors. Overall study results and limits: Shorter TCRB CDR3s, moderately but significantly so, marked every one of the four CD4+ subsets in Type 1 diabetes patients.

Expressed TCRB transcripts were sequenced because the isolated RNA had all been reverse transcribed beforehand. Produced via immunoSEQ multiplex PCR; TCRdb's table is partial and in-frame only. The data hold about 180,000 clones, with approximately 8% observed a single time. The specimen was central memory CD4+ T cells from blood. The receptors were sampled from a woman between 40 and 50 years old with type 1 diabetes.

The rearrangement links TRBV11-1 to TRBJ1-4; TRBD1 matches 7 bases. Per germline, CDR1 SGHAT and CDR2 FQDESV (reference sequence). Germline trimming cut 8 bases from V and 8 bases from J; bases unmatched to any gene: 8. The CDR3 runs 13 residues. The CDR3 loop is CASRRQGGEKLFF. The CDR3 DNA follows: TGTGCCAGCCGCCGACAGGGAGGCGAAAAACTGTTTTTT.

The rearrangement joins TRBV6-5 to TRBJ2-1; the D gene is possibly TRBD2 (5 bases). The CDR3 is made up of 15 amino acids. V was clipped by 6 bases and J by 0 bases, with 12 bases between them. Germline loops: CDR1 MNHEY, CDR2 SVGAGI. The CDR3 bases are TGTGCCAGCAGATTCCAGGACTCCTCCTACAATGAGCAGTTCTTC. Amino acid sequence: CASRFQDSSYNEQFF.

This clone was seen a few times. The chain carries TRBV6-5 and TRBJ1-1; tentative D call: TRBD1 (6 bases). V was cut by 8 bases and J by 0 bases, with 10 bases left in between. The length of the CDR3 is 13 residues. The V gene's germline CDR1 is MNHEY and CDR2 SVGAGI. CDR3 in amino acids: CASGQLMNTEAFF. DNA for the CDR3: TGTGCCAGCGGACAGCTTATGAACACTGAAGCTTTCTTT.

The V and J genes are TRBV7-3 and TRBJ1-1, with D uncertain. Trimming took 1 base from V and 10 from J, leaving 16 bases between them. Per the germline V gene, CDR1 is SGHTA and CDR2 is FQGTGA. The CDR3 loop spans 14 amino acids. CDR3 in amino acids: CASSLKPAVLRAFF. For the CDR3, the DNA is TGTGCCAGCAGCTTAAAACCGGCGGTCTTGCGAGCTTTCTTT.

This clone has just a few counts. The chain carries TRBV7-2 and TRBJ2-1; 8 bases match TRBD1. The CDR3 spans 17 residues. The junction had 13 bases not matched to a gene; V was cut back by 4 bases and J by 5 bases. Germline lookup yields CDR1 SGHTA and CDR2 FQGNSA. CDR3 nucleotide sequence: TGTGCCAGCAGCTCAGGGGGCGCACGGGTGGGGAACAATGAGCAGTTCTTC. It translates to CASSSGGARVGNNEQFF.

This clone was observed a few times. The chain has TRBV2 and TRBJ2-2, with 7 bases lining up with TRBD2. Trimming cost V 8 bases and J 2 bases; bases outside gene matches: 8. From germline, CDR1 is SNHLY and CDR2 FYNNEI. This CDR3 spans 15 amino acids. The CDR3 protein is CASSREAGNTGELFF. The CDR3 DNA reads TGTGCCAGCTCTCGTGAAGCGGGAAACACCGGGGAGCTGTTTTTT.

This clone came up a few times. This chain uses TRBV6-5 with TRBJ2-7; maybe TRBD1 (5 bases). Germline V gene data show CDR1 as MNHEY and CDR2 as SVGAGI. V lost 0 bases and J lost 3, with 6 bases in between. CDR3 size: 13 residues. The CDR3 region is CASSYSGVYEQYF. For the CDR3, the DNA is TGTGCCAGCAGTTACTCAGGGGTCTACGAGCAGTACTTC.

The chain links TRBV12-5 to TRBJ2-3, with a tentative D call TRBD2 (6 bases). The germline gives CDR1 LGHNT, CDR2 FRNRAP. The CDR3 has 14 amino acids. Trimming pared 1 base from V and 4 bases from J, leaving 9 bases between. The CDR3 loop is CASGLAGVPDTQYF. CDR3 DNA sequence: TGTGCTAGTGGTTTGGCGGGAGTTCCAGATACGCAGTATTTT.

The V call is TRBV7-9, the J call TRBJ2-3; D uncertain. Germline lookup yields CDR1 SEHNR and CDR2 FQNEAQ (reference sequence). CDR3 length: 16 amino acids. V shed 5 bases and J shed 2 bases, with 17 bases lying between them. CDR3 residues: CASSLQLGSSTDTQYF. CDR3 sequence (DNA): TGTGCCAGCAGCCTCCAACTCGGGTCTTCCACAGATACGCAGTATTTT.

The V and J genes are TRBV19 and TRBJ2-2; no definite D call. V lost 0 bases and J 6 bases, leaving 17 bases between the germline ends. The CDR3 consists of 17 residues. In germline, CDR1 is LNHDA, CDR2 SQIVND (reference sequence). DNA for the CDR3: TGTGCCAGTAGTATAGATTTAAGTACGGGTTCTTCCGGGGAGCTGTTTTTT. Amino acid sequence: CASSIDLSTGSSGELFF.

This clone was observed a few times. CDR3 region: CAISRRDNTGELFF. In nucleotides, the CDR3 is TGTGCCATCAGTCGGCGGGATAACACCGGGGAGCTGTTTTTT. The V and J genes are TRBV10-3 and TRBJ2-2, with D possibly TRBD2 on 6 matching bases. CDR3 length equals 14 residues. The V gene's germline CDR1 is ENHRY and CDR2 SYGVKD. V dropped 5 bases and J dropped 2 bases, with 9 bases sitting between them.

This clone occurred a few times. The chain carries TRBV12-5 and TRBJ1-1, with 7 bases identical to TRBD1. Germline V gene sequence: CDR1 LGHNT, CDR2 FRNRAP. The CDR3 length is 14 residues. The J segment lost 3 bases and the V segment lost 6 bases, leaving 7 bases of the junction unmatched. The CDR3 spells CASGPGDRYTEAFF. CDR3 bases: TGTGCTAGTGGCCCCGGGGACAGATACACTGAAGCTTTCTTT.

The sample holds a few counts of this clone. The chain couples TRBV4-2 to TRBJ1-2, with unresolved D. CDR3 length equals 12 residues. The germline V gene has CDR1 LGHNA and CDR2 YNFKEQ. V was shortened by 1 base and J by 4 bases, with 4 bases between the two germline ends. CDR3 sequence (DNA): TGTGCCAGCAGCCAAGGTCTCTATGGCTACACCTTC. It yields the protein CASSQGLYGYTF.

The genes are TRBV9 and TRBJ2-7, with D maybe TRBD2 (5 bases). The CDR3 loop spans 14 amino acids. Between the trimmed V and J ends, which lost 3 bases and 7 bases, there was a span of 17 bases. The V gene's germline CDR1 is SGDLS and CDR2 YYNGEE. The CDR3 DNA reads as TGTGCCAGCAGCGCCCTGGGTGAGGGTCGGGAGCAGTACTTC. It translates to CASSALGEGREQYF.

The rearrangement links TRBV29-1 to TRBJ1-4, with 8 bases aligning to TRBD1. The CDR3 loop spans 13 amino acids. The V gene's germline CDR1 is SQVTM and CDR2 ANQGSEA. The V gene end was trimmed by 6 bases and the J gene end by 6 bases; junction bases not matched to a gene: 6. CDR3 region: CSVNRQGYEKLFF. In DNA, the CDR3 is TGCAGCGTCAATAGACAGGGGTATGAAAAACTGTTTTTT.

The table lists this clone with a few counts. The V call is TRBV7-2, the J call TRBJ2-5, with 10 bases lining up with TRBD1. The germline V gene encodes CDR1 SGHTA and CDR2 FQGNSA. J was trimmed by 5 bases and V by 1 base; bases with no gene match: 13. This CDR3 is 18 amino acids long. Here the CDR3 DNA reads TGTGCCAGCAGCTTAGGGTCTGGCGGGACAGGGGTGCGGGAGACCCAGTACTTC. Translation gives CASSLGSGGTGVRETQYF.

J is TRBJ2-7 and V is TRBV18; TRBD1 matches at 7 bases. This CDR3 is built from 13 residues. Trimming took 5 bases from V and 5 from J; bases not matched to a gene: 6. Per germline, CDR1 KGHSH and CDR2 LQKENI. The CDR3 DNA follows: TGTGCCAGCTCATCGGGACAGTTAAACGAGCAGTACTTC. Residues: CASSSGQLNEQYF.

V is TRBV7-3 and J is TRBJ1-2, with 8 bases that match TRBD1. The trim removed 5 bases at V and 8 bases at J, leaving 10 bases unmatched. This CDR3 is 14 amino acids long. The germline CDR1 and CDR2 sequences are SGHTA and FQGTGA. The CDR3 DNA follows: TGTGCCAGCAGCCCCTCGGGGTACAGGGGGGGCTACACCTTC. Residues: CASSPSGYRGGYTF.

The J gene is TRBJ2-7, the V gene TRBV30; D is unclear. Germline CDR1 is GTSNPN and CDR2 is SVGIG (reference sequence). The CDR3 consists of 14 residues. The V end lost 0 bases, the J end lost 7 bases, and 16 bases lay between the germline ends. CDR3 amino acids: CAWSVPSTLREQYF. The CDR3 nucleotides are TGTGCCTGGAGTGTACCGAGCACCTTACGGGAGCAGTACTTC.

This clone was counted between two and nine times. This chain links TRBV18 with TRBJ1-5; no clear D. Trimming took 1 base from V and 8 from J, leaving 9 bases between them. There are 13 residues in the CDR3. Looked up from germline, CDR1 is KGHSH and CDR2 is LQKENI. The CDR3 nucleotides read TGTGCCAGCTCACCACTACAGCAGGAGCCCCAGCATTTT. Its protein is CASSPLQQEPQHF.

This clone has a handful of counts. The CDR3 here is CASSVDGNSFGNTIYF. The CDR3 DNA reads TGTGCCAGCAGCGTAGACGGAAATAGCTTCGGAAACACCATATATTTT. This chain joins TRBV9 and TRBJ1-3, with D unresolved. The germline V and J ends were trimmed by 0 bases and 4 bases, with 14 bases remaining between them. CDR3 length equals 16 residues. Germline CDR1 and CDR2: SGDLS and YYNGEE.

The chain carries TRBV5-4 and TRBJ2-1; 9 bases agree with TRBD2. CDR3 length: 15 residues. Germline CDR1 reads SGHNT; CDR2 reads YYREEE (reference sequence). V was pared by 5 bases and J by 7 bases, with 10 bases of the junction left unmatched. CDR3 sequence (DNA): TGTGCCAGCAGTTTAACCCTAGCGGGAATGAATGAGCAGTTCTTC. Protein sequence: CASSLTLAGMNEQFF.

This clone was seen a handful of times. Other DNA sequences in this specimen translate into the identical CDR3. The chain combines TRBV25-1 with TRBJ1-5, with a tentative D call TRBD1 (5 bases). Trimming cost V 6 bases and J 3 bases, with 9 bases left between them. Germline V lookup: CDR1 MGHDK, CDR2 SYGVNS. The CDR3 length is 13 residues. In DNA, the CDR3 is TGTGCCAGCAGGGGGCAGCCCAATCAGCCCCAGCATTTT. Translated: CASRGQPNQPQHF.

The rearrangement uses TRBV7-3 and TRBJ1-1; D ambiguous. Trimming left V 3 bases short and J 1 base short, with 6 bases between. The germline V gene has CDR1 SGHTA and CDR2 FQGTGA. The CDR3 spans 13 residues. The CDR3 region has the DNA TGTGCCAGCAGCTTTAGTAGGAACACTGAAGCTTTCTTT. It encodes CASSFSRNTEAFF.

V usage is TRBV7-2 and J usage is TRBJ2-1; 11 nucleotides agree with TRBD1. V lost 5 bases and J lost 5; bases outside the gene matches: 8. Germline CDR1 and CDR2: SGHTA and FQGNSA. This CDR3 is built from 16 residues. CDR3 amino acids: CASSPTGGQGDNEQFF. The CDR3 DNA sequence: TGTGCCAGCAGCCCGACTGGGGGACAGGGGGACAATGAGCAGTTCTTC.

V is TRBV29-1 and J is TRBJ1-4; 9 bases align to TRBD1. This CDR3 contains 13 residues. Germline lookup yields CDR1 SQVTM and CDR2 ANQGSEA. The ends lost 4 bases at V and 4 bases at J; junction bases unmatched: 1. DNA for the CDR3: TGCAGCGTTGGGACAGGGGTTAATGAAAAACTGTTTTTT. It is translated as CSVGTGVNEKLFF.

This sequence joins TRBV9 and TRBJ2-7; D perhaps matches TRBD2 (5 bases). Germline V gene lookup returns CDR1 SGDLS and CDR2 YYNGEE. Trimming took off 0 bases at V and 5 bases at J, with 15 bases between the two ends. The CDR3 spans 15 residues. DNA for the CDR3: TGTGCCAGCAGCGTAGATGTGGCAGGAGGTAACGAGCAGTACTTC. This encodes CASSVDVAGGNEQYF.